This TCR beta chain comes out of a study of cytomegalovirus exposure and HLA in healthy donors. For the study at large: Around 180 million T cells yielded approximately 110 million unique TCR beta sequences in earlier analysis. Study-wide results and limits: It was approximately 160 TCR beta chains that were listed as cytomegalovirus-associated.

With 0 bases removed from V and 4 bases from J, the gap between germline ends came to 10 bases. CDR3 length: 15 residues. Germline values: CDR1 MGHRA, CDR2 YSYEKL. PCR involved 60 Vbeta and 13 Jbeta primers. TCRdb keeps only in-frame clones here, not all; method: immunoSEQ multiplex PCR. The repertoire has 150,000 to 200,000 clones, about 83% of them found once; the top ten carry around 4.8%. Turning to this clone: Antigen: not known.

Sequences were obtained from PBMCs. This chain uses TRBV4-1 with TRBJ1-5; no clear D. The TCR comes from a girl aged 5 to 17 in good health and CMV-seropositive. This chain's CDR3 is CASSQDAGYNQPQHF. CDR3 DNA sequence: TGCGCCAGCAGCCAAGATGCAGGCTATAATCAGCCCCAGCATTTT.